This T cell receptor beta chain was sequenced in a study of T cells after yellow fever vaccination. On the study more broadly: With SMART-Seq v4 Ultra Low Input, the fractions containing low cell numbers were prepared.

Study-wide results and limits: Peak timing came faster in the weaker secondary response, day 5 versus 15. FACS-sorted repertoires could harbor abundant contaminating bulk-population clonotypes. Post-booster repertoires contained most primary-vaccination clones again (around 96% CD4, approximately 86% CD8).

TCRdb processed the 5' RACE reads anew with MiXCR; each CDR3 protein has one entry. Among some 320,000 distinct CDR3 sequences listed, 3.5% to 4.5% were seen once. The sample holds a few counts of this clonotype. Its antigen is not identified. Trimming cost V 2 bases and J 1 base, with 6 bases left between them. Germline V lookup: CDR1 SGHKS, CDR2 YYEKEE (reference sequence). The CDR3 is made up of 14 amino acids. The sequencing here drew on PBMCs, taken 15 days after the yellow fever booster vaccination. This TCR was recovered from a man aged 18 to 29 who received the YFV17D yellow fever vaccine. The chain employs TRBV5-5 and TRBJ2-2; D is uncertain. CDR3 region: CASSFGENTGELFF. The CDR3 region has the DNA TGTGCCAGCAGCTTTGGGGAGAACACCGGGGAGCTGTTTTTT.